The rows below give T cell receptor beta chains drawn from one sample of a study of blood T cell repertoires in COVID-19. Clones were sequenced by immunoSEQ multiplex PCR, and TCRdb holds only the in-frame ones, with some missing. Found here are about 70,000 clones, roughly 89% of them singletons; the top ten hold 7% to 9%. The sample consisted of peripheral blood. The origin of the receptors is a human donor in a cohort sampled during active COVID-19. Each CDR3 is given with its conserved first and last residue. Each record gives: D gene, V gene, J gene, CDR3 protein. A D gene is named only where the DNA matches it firmly.

.,TRBV7-2,TRBJ1-5,CASSAPGLSNQPQHF
.,TRBV2,TRBJ1-1,CASNRENTEAFF
.,TRBV21-1,TRBJ1-1,CASSGGQGAMALMNTEAFF
.,TRBV10-3,TRBJ1-2,CAISVKRDNYGYTF
.,TRBV13,TRBJ2-7,CASSLQGAYEQYF
TRBD1,TRBV18,TRBJ1-1,CASSLQGGTGAGTEAFF
.,TRBV2,TRBJ1-5,CASKIGGTRQPQHF
.,TRBV21-1,TRBJ1-1,CASSKSVRDSNKGTEAFF
.,TRBV5-6,TRBJ1-2,CASSLTTGEEVYGYTF
TRBD2,TRBV18,TRBJ2-3,CASSRLAGGSDTQYF
.,TRBV18,TRBJ1-3,CASSPRGSGNTIYF
.,TRBV5-4,TRBJ2-7,CASSWGGRGPSYEQYF
TRBD2,TRBV11-3,TRBJ2-7,CASSFEDMASGVYF
.,TRBV4-1,TRBJ1-2,CASSHPDAGRSEGCTF
.,TRBV7-8,TRBJ2-7,CASSLSGYEQYF
.,TRBV3-1/TRBV3-2,TRBJ1-1,CASSQGRQGTEAFF
TRBD1,TRBV19,TRBJ1-1,CASSPQGVTTEAFF
.,TRBV27,TRBJ1-1,CASFGTFSEAFF
.,TRBV20-1,TRBJ1-4,CSARRGKLFF
.,TRBV6-2/TRBV6-3,TRBJ1-2,CASSSDSYGYTF
.,TRBV19,TRBJ1-1,CASSKGGTSNTEAFF
.,TRBV27,TRBJ1-6,CASSPQGGIVPLHF
.,TRBV6-5,TRBJ1-4,CASSYGGPGEKLFF
TRBD1,TRBV5-1,TRBJ2-6,CASSLVGQGSFGANVLTF
TRBD1,TRBV19,TRBJ1-6,CASRVRGDSPLHF
TRBD2,TRBV6-1,TRBJ2-5,CASSELAGGQETQYF
TRBD1,TRBV2,TRBJ1-1,CASRGQRNTEAFF
TRBD2,TRBV27,TRBJ2-7,CASSLRGAVYEQYF
TRBD1,TRBV2,TRBJ1-6,CASSEKGGHSNSPLHF
TRBD1,TRBV2,TRBJ1-2,CASIQDREGYGYTF
.,TRBV6-5,TRBJ1-5,CASSSMYRSNQPQHF
.,TRBV9,TRBJ2-1,CASSVASVNLNEQFF
.,TRBV20-1,TRBJ2-7,CSALLRREQYF
.,TRBV7-2,TRBJ1-2,CASSPRTANYGYTF
.,TRBV10-3,TRBJ1-2,CAIRTSVQGYPNYGYTF
.,TRBV13,TRBJ1-4,CASSLGTPGLNEKLFF
TRBD2,TRBV20-1,TRBJ2-7,CSASSGVYGGVYEQYF
.,TRBV19,TRBJ2-7,CASSPQSGTSIGNEQYF
.,TRBV24-1,TRBJ1-5,CATSDSPGPGGWSNQPQHF
.,TRBV3-1/TRBV3-2,TRBJ2-7,CASSPGAGRSYEQYF
TRBD2,TRBV6-5,TRBJ2-7,CASSYSGGSSYEQYF
TRBD2,TRBV11-2,TRBJ2-7,CASSLGGGAYEQYF
TRBD1,TRBV30,TRBJ1-2,CAWSSRQGSHGYTF
.,TRBV6-5,TRBJ1-1,CASSGGPEAFF
TRBD1,TRBV18,TRBJ2-7,CASSPSPDRGSYRSYEQYF
TRBD1,TRBV18,TRBJ2-1,CASSPPPSHGTGMNNEQFF
TRBD2,TRBV7-7,TRBJ2-5,CASSPSGGAWETQYF
TRBD1,TRBV11-2,TRBJ2-7,CASQGQGTYEQYF
.,TRBV27,TRBJ1-5,CASSKGRENQPQHF